This T cell receptor (beta chain) was retrieved from a study of blood T cell repertoires in COVID-19. As for the study in general: COVID-19 samples, acute and convalescent, were from the United States, Italy and Spain. Nucleic acid was either cDNA or gDNA, and it came from T cells, B-cell-depleted T cells, or PBMCs.

There are a few counts of this clone. Assay used: immunoSEQ multiplex PCR; TCRdb lists only in-frame clones, some missing. The data contain some 220,000 clones, about four fifths of them seen just once; the ten biggest clones take up about 1.3%. Enrollees, about 18 to 95 years old, lived in some 24 US areas. The length of the CDR3 is 17 residues. The V gene end was trimmed by 1 base and the J gene end by 0 bases; junction bases not matched to a gene: 5. Germline V gene lookup returns CDR1 LGHDT and CDR2 YNNKEL (reference sequence). The TCR sequence derives from a woman aged 40-49 years with acute COVID-19. The sample taken for sequencing was PBMCs or T cells enriched from blood (not recorded which). This rearrangement joins TRBV3-1 (or the pseudogene TRBV3-2) to TRBJ2-4, with 8 bases fitting TRBD2. The DNA for the CDR3 is TGTGCCAGCAGCCAAGGGACTAGCCAACTAGCCAAAAACATTCAGTACTTC. Encoded protein: CASSQGTSQLAKNIQYF.